These 24 T cell receptor beta chains were sequenced from one sample in a study of monozygotic twins with inflammatory bowel disease (dated by TCRdb to between 2018 and 2021). Libraries were constructed by 5' RACE. TCRdb names Illumina HiSeq 2500 as the instrument used. Through TCRdb reprocessing, the reads give one entry per CDR3 protein sequence; DNA is omitted. The table kept for this sample lists tens of thousands of distinct CDR3 sequences. In total, the top ten clones hold less than 7.5% of the sample. The sample comprised blood. The receptors originated from a human donor with ulcerative colitis or Crohn's disease, or a healthy co-twin of an affected twin (not recorded which).

The chain uses TRBV5-1 and TRBJ1-2; TCRdb outputs TRBD1, but without DNA this stays unchecked. The CDR3 has 15 amino acids. Germline V CDR1 and CDR2: SGHRS, YFSETQ. The CDR3: CASSVTGAKGYGYTF.

The chain combines TRBV7-8 with TRBJ2-5; TCRdb proposes TRBD2, but this gene call is untestable without DNA. The CDR3 totals 14 residues. The V gene's germline CDR1 is SGHVS and CDR2 FQNEAQ. The CDR3 loop is CASSQQWRGETQYF.

The CDR3 protein is CASSYGRSNSPLHF. The chain carries TRBV6-5 and TRBJ1-6; TCRdb calls TRBD1, which cannot be checked without DNA. The CDR3 is 14 residues long. Germline CDR1 and CDR2: MNHEY and SVGAGI.

This chain connects TRBV18 to TRBJ1-6. CDR1 and CDR2 from the germline V gene are KGHSH and LQKENI. The CDR3 contains 15 residues. The CDR3 here is CASSRTGGDESPLHF.

The rearrangement uses TRBV25-1 and TRBJ2-5. The germline CDR1 and CDR2 sequences are MGHDK and SYGVNS. This CDR3 is built from 11 residues. CDR3 sequence reads: CASSQQETQYF.

The rearrangement links TRBV6-6 to TRBJ1-5; the D call of TRBD1 rests on TCRdb alone, since no DNA is present to check it. This CDR3 is 12 amino acids long. The germline V gene has CDR1 MNHNY and CDR2 SVGAGI (reference sequence). CDR3 residues: CASSRDGRPLHF.

The genes are TRBV7-8 and TRBJ2-1; the D gene TCRdb calls, TRBD2, cannot be checked with no DNA. Germline V gene lookup returns CDR1 SGHVS and CDR2 FQNEAQ. This CDR3 has 16 residues. The CDR3 loop is CASSLVGLAGGLEQFF.

CDR3 amino acids: CASSSGQDNEAFF. The chain recombines TRBV7-9 with TRBJ1-1; TCRdb returns TRBD1, unconfirmable since there is no DNA. Germline V gives CDR1 SEHNR, CDR2 FQNEAQ (reference sequence). There are 13 residues in the CDR3.

The V gene is TRBV27, the J gene TRBJ1-2; TCRdb designates TRBD1, a call that cannot be tested without DNA. The CDR3 covers 16 residues. The germline V gene has CDR1 MNHEY and CDR2 SMNVEV (reference sequence). The CDR3 reads CALPGGGARPNYGYTF.

The rearrangement uses TRBV6-5 and TRBJ2-2; TCRdb calls TRBD1, which cannot be checked without DNA. Germline CDR1 is MNHEY and CDR2 is SVGAGI. This CDR3 has 12 residues. The CDR3 sequence: CASGGDTGELFF.

CDR3 sequence: CASSLVGINTGELFF. This chain joins TRBV5-1 and TRBJ2-2; TCRdb outputs TRBD1, but without DNA this stays unchecked. The germline CDR1 and CDR2 sequences are SGHRS and YFSETQ. This CDR3 is 15 amino acids long. The variable domain in full, completed from reference TRBV5-1 and TRBJ2-2, reads KAGVTQTPRYLIKTRGQQVTLSCSPISGHRSVSWYQQTPGQGLQFLFEYFSETQRNKGNFPGRFSGRQFSNSRSEMNVSTLELGDSALYLCASSLVGINTGELFFGEGSRLTVL.

This chain uses TRBV2 with TRBJ2-1; TCRdb picks TRBD1, but there is no DNA to check that call. The CDR3 totals 12 residues. Germline values: CDR1 SNHLY, CDR2 FYNNEI. Here the CDR3 reads CASSSLYNEQFF.

This chain joins TRBV5-1 and TRBJ1-1; with no DNA, the TCRdb D assignment of TRBD1 cannot be verified. CDR1 SGHRS and CDR2 YFSETQ come from the germline V gene. The CDR3 is made up of 14 amino acids. This CDR3 is CASSSGNRATEAFF.

The rearrangement links TRBV5-1 to TRBJ2-5. This CDR3 comprises 14 residues. Per the germline V gene, CDR1 is SGHRS and CDR2 is YFSETQ. The CDR3 loop reads CATGRTGNQETQYF.

The chain links TRBV11-2 to TRBJ1-6. The V gene's germline CDR1 is SGHAT and CDR2 FQNNGV. CDR3 length: 13 amino acids. The CDR3 protein is CASIGFANSPHHF.

This rearrangement joins TRBV11-1 to TRBJ2-1; TCRdb picks TRBD1, but there is no DNA to check that call. The CDR3 sequence is 15 residues long. The germline CDR1 and CDR2 sequences are SGHAT and FQDESV (reference sequence). Here the CDR3 reads CASSLDGTGVNEQFF.

The rearrangement uses TRBV14 and TRBJ2-1; without DNA, the TCRdb call of TRBD1 cannot be checked. The CDR3 runs 15 residues. The germline gives CDR1 SGHDN, CDR2 FVKESK. The CDR3 spells CASSQPWPQRDEQFF.

The chain has TRBV6-1 and TRBJ2-1; TCRdb lists TRBD2, though no DNA is available to test this call. Germline CDR1 MNHNS, CDR2 SASEGT. The CDR3 length is 18 residues. CDR3 sequence: CASSQLRRRGTAYNEQFF.

This chain links TRBV6-1 with TRBJ2-7. The germline CDR1 and CDR2 sequences are MNHNS and SASEGT. CDR3 length equals 11 residues. The CDR3 sequence: CASSEGHEQYF.

The chain has TRBV19 and TRBJ1-3. The CDR3 extends over 14 amino acids. The germline CDR1 and CDR2 sequences are LNHDA and SQIVND (reference sequence). Here the CDR3 reads CASTHTRPGNTIYF.

CDR3 sequence reads: CASSYQDPGRNQPQHF. The chain is built from TRBV6-5 and TRBJ1-5; TCRdb outputs TRBD1, but without DNA this stays unchecked. The CDR3 extends over 16 amino acids. CDR1 MNHEY and CDR2 SVGAGI come from the germline V gene.

The genes are TRBV9 and TRBJ1-3; TCRdb selects TRBD1, and the lack of DNA leaves this call unchecked. CDR3 size: 13 residues. Germline V lookup: CDR1 SGDLS, CDR2 YYNGEE. The CDR3 is CASNRGAGNTIYF.

The chain carries TRBV5-1 and TRBJ1-4; TCRdb gives TRBD1 as the D gene, but with no DNA this cannot be confirmed. The CDR3 covers 13 residues. Germline CDR1 is SGHRS and CDR2 is YFSETQ. The CDR3 is CASSLRGVEKLFF.

The V call is TRBV4-1, the J call TRBJ1-2. The CDR3 contains 13 residues. Germline-derived CDR1 and CDR2 are MGHRA and YSYEKL. CDR3: CASSQENRDGYTF.